These T cell receptor beta chains were read from a single sample in a study of tumor-infiltrating lymphocytes in localized non-small cell lung cancer. Data came from immunoSEQ multiplex PCR; TCRdb stores just in-frame clones and leaves some out. The table records about 12,000 clones, about 82% of them present only once. Specimen: uninvolved lung tissue not adjacent to the tumor. These receptors were taken from a human donor with non-small cell lung cancer. The CDR3 runs from the conserved cysteine through the conserved F or W. D genes are given only for firm matches. Only part of the rows carry a size: once, few, many, or a class if the clone is expanded.

clone size: .
J gene: TRBJ1-5
D gene: TRBD1
V gene: TRBV5-6
CDR3 protein: CASSGGSNQPQHF
CDR3 DNA: TGTGCCAGCTCAGGGGGCAGCAATCAGCCCCAGCATTTT

clone size: .
J gene: TRBJ1-1
D gene: TRBD1
V gene: TRBV2
CDR3 protein: CASSIGPPGQMNTEAFF
CDR3 DNA: TGTGCCAGCAGTATAGGGCCACCGGGACAGATGAACACTGAAGCTTTCTTT

clone size: .
J gene: TRBJ2-6
D gene: .
V gene: TRBV6-6
CDR3 protein: CASSYSGSGANVLTF
CDR3 DNA: TGTGCCAGCAGTTACTCGGGATCTGGGGCCAACGTCCTGACTTTC

clone size: .
J gene: TRBJ2-3
D gene: .
V gene: TRBV12-5
CDR3 protein: CASGLGQGLRTSTDTQYF
CDR3 DNA: TGTGCTAGTGGTTTGGGTCAGGGGTTAAGAACTAGCACAGATACGCAGTATTTT

clone size: .
J gene: TRBJ2-7
D gene: .
V gene: TRBV25-1
CDR3 protein: CASSDPRNPYEQYF
CDR3 DNA: TGTGCCAGCAGTGACCCACGAAACCCCTACGAGCAGTACTTC

clone size: .
J gene: TRBJ1-2
D gene: .
V gene: TRBV28
CDR3 protein: CASSSGVLDDYTF
CDR3 DNA: TGTGCCAGCAGTTCAGGGGTCCTGGATGACTACACCTTC

clone size: .
J gene: TRBJ2-3
D gene: TRBD1
V gene: TRBV10-3
CDR3 protein: CAISRDREADTQYF
CDR3 DNA: TGTGCCATCAGCCGGGACAGGGAAGCAGATACGCAGTATTTT

clone size: .
J gene: TRBJ1-5
D gene: .
V gene: TRBV14
CDR3 protein: CASSQDRAGDSNQPQHF
CDR3 DNA: TGTGCCAGCAGCCAAGATCGGGCAGGAGATAGCAATCAGCCCCAGCATTTT

clone size: .
J gene: TRBJ2-7
D gene: TRBD1
V gene: TRBV5-1
CDR3 protein: CASSNTGGSLEQYF
CDR3 DNA: TGCGCCAGCAGCAATACAGGGGGCTCTCTGGAGCAGTACTTC

clone size: once
J gene: TRBJ1-3
D gene: .
V gene: TRBV9
CDR3 protein: CASSVDGRSSGNTIYF
CDR3 DNA: TGTGCCAGCAGCGTAGACGGCAGAAGCTCTGGAAACACCATATATTTT

clone size: .
J gene: TRBJ1-4
D gene: TRBD1
V gene: TRBV29-1
CDR3 protein: CSVTGLTNEKLFF
CDR3 DNA: TGCAGCGTGACAGGGTTAACTAATGAAAAACTGTTTTTT

clone size: .
J gene: TRBJ2-3
D gene: .
V gene: TRBV29-1
CDR3 protein: CSVEGSGPTDTQYF
CDR3 DNA: TGCAGCGTTGAAGGTAGCGGCCCCACAGATACGCAGTATTTT

clone size: .
J gene: TRBJ1-3
D gene: .
V gene: TRBV19
CDR3 protein: CASTLGRGNTIYF
CDR3 DNA: TGTGCCAGTACCCTGGGACGTGGAAACACCATATATTTT

clone size: .
J gene: TRBJ2-7
D gene: .
V gene: TRBV6-1
CDR3 protein: CASSVGFYEQYF
CDR3 DNA: TGTGCCAGCAGTGTCGGGTTCTACGAGCAGTACTTC

clone size: .
J gene: TRBJ1-2
D gene: .
V gene: TRBV6-6
CDR3 protein: CASSEKGLPNYGYTF
CDR3 DNA: TGTGCCAGCAGCGAAAAGGGACTACCTAACTATGGCTACACCTTC

clone size: .
J gene: TRBJ1-3
D gene: TRBD1
V gene: TRBV5-1
CDR3 protein: CASSLIGDSSGNTIYF
CDR3 DNA: TGCGCCAGCAGCTTGATCGGGGACAGCTCTGGAAACACCATATATTTT

clone size: .
J gene: TRBJ2-6
D gene: .
V gene: TRBV7-2
CDR3 protein: CASSPDRANVLTF
CDR3 DNA: TGTGCCAGCAGTCCGGACAGGGCCAACGTCCTGACTTTC

clone size: .
J gene: TRBJ2-3
D gene: .
V gene: TRBV10-3
CDR3 protein: CAISEGGWPDTQYF
CDR3 DNA: TGTGCCATCAGTGAAGGGGGGTGGCCAGATACGCAGTATTTT

clone size: .
J gene: TRBJ2-3
D gene: TRBD1
V gene: TRBV11-2
CDR3 protein: CASSLGHRGDTQYF
CDR3 DNA: TGTGCCAGCAGCTTAGGTCACAGGGGAGATACGCAGTATTTT

clone size: .
J gene: TRBJ2-7
D gene: .
V gene: TRBV7-2
CDR3 protein: CASSPRATYEQYF
CDR3 DNA: TGTGCCAGCAGCCCCCGGGCGACCTACGAGCAGTACTTC

clone size: .
J gene: TRBJ2-1
D gene: .
V gene: TRBV29-1
CDR3 protein: CSVATGPHEQFF
CDR3 DNA: TGCAGCGTTGCTACAGGACCTCATGAGCAGTTCTTC

clone size: .
J gene: TRBJ1-2
D gene: .
V gene: TRBV10-3
CDR3 protein: CAISESIGDEGYTF
CDR3 DNA: TGTGCCATCAGTGAGTCGATCGGGGACGAGGGCTACACCTTC

clone size: once
J gene: TRBJ2-1
D gene: .
V gene: TRBV19
CDR3 protein: CASRGSNEQFF
CDR3 DNA: TGTGCCAGTAGAGGTAGCAATGAGCAGTTCTTC

clone size: .
J gene: TRBJ1-1
D gene: .
V gene: TRBV7-8
CDR3 protein: CASSLVMGASVARNTEAFF
CDR3 DNA: TGTGCCAGCAGCTTAGTGATGGGCGCGTCTGTAGCTAGGAACACTGAAGCTTTCTTT

clone size: .
J gene: TRBJ2-6
D gene: .
V gene: TRBV10-3
CDR3 protein: CAISNQGSGANVLTF
CDR3 DNA: TGTGCCATCAGTAACCAGGGGTCCGGGGCCAACGTCCTGACTTTC

clone size: .
J gene: TRBJ1-1
D gene: .
V gene: TRBV14
CDR3 protein: CASSQDYDSQMNTEAFF
CDR3 DNA: TGTGCCAGCAGCCAAGATTATGACAGCCAAATGAACACTGAAGCTTTCTTT

clone size: once
J gene: TRBJ1-2
D gene: TRBD1
V gene: TRBV28
CDR3 protein: CASSLRRDRGLYGYTF
CDR3 DNA: TGTGCCAGCAGTTTACGGCGGGACAGGGGCCTCTATGGCTACACCTTC

clone size: .
J gene: TRBJ2-2
D gene: TRBD2
V gene: TRBV5-4
CDR3 protein: CASSPRGGASGELFF
CDR3 DNA: TGTGCCAGCAGCCCCCGCGGGGGGGCGTCCGGGGAGCTGTTTTTT

clone size: .
J gene: TRBJ1-2
D gene: TRBD1
V gene: TRBV7-2
CDR3 protein: CASSPGTVYGYTF
CDR3 DNA: TGTGCCAGCAGCCCGGGGACAGTTTATGGCTACACCTTC

clone size: .
J gene: TRBJ1-4
D gene: .
V gene: TRBV4-3
CDR3 protein: CASSDWGAHSEKLFF
CDR3 DNA: TGCGCCAGCAGCGACTGGGGGGCCCACAGTGAAAAACTGTTTTTT

clone size: .
J gene: TRBJ1-1
D gene: TRBD1
V gene: TRBV6-6
CDR3 protein: CASSNTGADTEAFF
CDR3 DNA: TGTGCCAGCAGTAACACAGGGGCGGACACTGAAGCTTTCTTT

clone size: .
J gene: TRBJ2-2
D gene: .
V gene: TRBV9
CDR3 protein: CASSGRRTGELFF
CDR3 DNA: TGTGCCAGCAGCGGTAGACGGACAGGGGAGCTGTTTTTT

clone size: .
J gene: TRBJ2-3
D gene: TRBD2
V gene: TRBV6-1
CDR3 protein: CASSEERGGTDTQYF
CDR3 DNA: TGTGCCAGCAGTGAAGAGCGGGGGGGCACAGATACGCAGTATTTT

clone size: .
J gene: TRBJ1-5
D gene: TRBD1
V gene: TRBV7-2
CDR3 protein: CASSLQIAVTGSGNQPQHF
CDR3 DNA: TGTGCCAGCAGCTTACAGATTGCGGTGACAGGGTCTGGCAATCAGCCCCAGCATTTT

clone size: .
J gene: TRBJ2-3
D gene: .
V gene: TRBV9
CDR3 protein: CASKGRGTDTQYF
CDR3 DNA: TGTGCCAGCAAGGGGCGGGGCACAGATACGCAGTATTTT

clone size: once
J gene: TRBJ2-7
D gene: .
V gene: TRBV7-8
CDR3 protein: CASSLGRDRYEQYF
CDR3 DNA: TGTGCCAGCAGCTTAGGCCGTGACAGATACGAGCAGTACTTC

clone size: .
J gene: TRBJ1-2
D gene: TRBD1
V gene: TRBV30
CDR3 protein: CAWSVPGQGAFGYTF
CDR3 DNA: TGTGCCTGGAGTGTCCCAGGACAGGGGGCTTTTGGCTACACCTTC

clone size: .
J gene: TRBJ1-1
D gene: TRBD1
V gene: TRBV10-2
CDR3 protein: CASRTGGRANTEAFF
CDR3 DNA: TGCGCCAGCCGTACAGGGGGGCGAGCTAACACTGAAGCTTTCTTT

clone size: .
J gene: TRBJ1-5
D gene: .
V gene: TRBV10-2
CDR3 protein: CASSYEDQPQHF
CDR3 DNA: TGCGCCAGCAGTTACGAGGATCAGCCCCAGCATTTT

clone size: once
J gene: TRBJ2-3
D gene: .
V gene: TRBV7-2
CDR3 protein: CASSTGLGDTQYF
CDR3 DNA: TGTGCCAGCAGTACAGGGCTCGGGGATACGCAGTATTTT